Below, 32 T cell receptor beta chains from the same sample are listed, as sequenced in a study of T-cell memory formation after mild COVID-19. TCRdb reprocessed the 5' RACE reads via MiXCR and lists one record per CDR3 protein. Of fewer than 110,000 distinct CDR3 sequences in the sample, approximately 15% were seen once. The sample taken for sequencing was PBMCs or a T cell subset sorted from them (not recorded which). The receptors were gathered from a man aged 18-30 years who had mild COVID-19 (a few samples of this study predate the infection). Cell type and time point are not known.

J is TRBJ2-1 and V is TRBV29-1; D remains ambiguous. The CDR3 covers 15 residues. The germline gives CDR1 SQVTM, CDR2 ANQGSEA. The V gene lost 3 bases and the J gene lost 7 bases, with 19 bases spanning the gap. The CDR3 here is CSVDRLRLTENEQFF. DNA of the CDR3: TGCAGCGTTGATCGCCTTAGGCTGACGGAGAATGAGCAGTTCTTC.

The chain combines TRBV6-5 with TRBJ1-4; D not certain. Germline assignment: CDR1 MNHEY and CDR2 SVGAGI. The CDR3 totals 14 residues. Trimming stripped 4 bases from V and 7 bases from J, with 13 bases between. Here the CDR3 reads CASSSDGPSEKLFF. The CDR3 bases are TGTGCCAGCAGTTCGGACGGACCGAGTGAAAAACTGTTTTTT.

The chain couples TRBV10-2 to TRBJ2-2; weak D call: TRBD1 (5 bases). The CDR3 runs 13 residues. With 11 bases removed from V and 5 bases from J, the gap between germline ends came to 15 bases. CDR1 and CDR2 (germline): WSHSY, SAAADI. CDR3 sequence: CACYFRATGELFF. CDR3 DNA sequence: TGCGCCTGCTATTTCAGGGCTACCGGGGAGCTGTTTTTT.

V is TRBV9 and J is TRBJ1-2, with D possibly being TRBD1 (6 bases). Germline values: CDR1 SGDLS, CDR2 YYNGEE. CDR3 length: 15 residues. V gave up 0 bases and J gave up 4 bases, with 13 bases separating them. The CDR3 region is CASSVATGSSYGYTF. The CDR3 DNA sequence: TGTGCCAGCAGCGTAGCTACAGGGTCTTCCTATGGCTACACCTTC.

This clonotype came up a few times. The gene calls are TRBV6-5 and TRBJ1-2; the D gene is possibly TRBD1 (6 bases). V lost 2 bases and J 3 bases, leaving 13 bases between the germline ends. Germline values: CDR1 MNHEY, CDR2 SVGAGI. The CDR3 consists of 15 residues. The CDR3 is CASSYGEQGDYGYTF. CDR3 DNA: TGTGCCAGCAGTTACGGCGAACAGGGTGACTATGGCTACACCTTC.

In its sample, this clonotype was seen a few times. The J gene is TRBJ2-6, the V gene TRBV5-5; D is uncertain. This CDR3 is 17 amino acids long. Germline assignment: CDR1 SGHKS and CDR2 YYEKEE (reference sequence). Trimming took 0 bases from V and 0 from J, leaving 10 bases between them. The CDR3 DNA reads TGTGCCAGCAGCTTGGTGAGCAGTATCTCTGGGGCCAACGTCCTGACTTTC. This sequence encodes CASSLVSSISGANVLTF.

This clonotype was seen only a few times. The CDR3 DNA follows: TGCGCCAGCAGCCAGGACAGGGTATCCTACAATGAGCAGTTCTTC. Translating gives CASSQDRVSYNEQFF. The V gene is TRBV4-1, the J gene TRBJ2-1, with 8 bases identical to TRBD1. The CDR3 contains 15 residues. The V gene end was trimmed by 3 bases and the J gene end by 1 base; junction bases not matched to a gene: 2. Germline-derived CDR1 and CDR2 are MGHRA and YSYEKL.

The CDR3 region has the DNA TGTGCCAGCAGCTTAGTTGGTAGCGGCACCGGGGAGCTGTTTTTT. Amino acids: CASSLVGSGTGELFF. The chain employs TRBV11-2 and TRBJ2-2; D perhaps matches TRBD2 (6 bases). CDR3 size: 15 residues. Germline CDR1 reads SGHAT; CDR2 reads FQNNGV. Trimming removed 1 base at V and 4 bases at J, with 10 bases between.

This clonotype was observed a few times. The chain links TRBV10-3 to TRBJ2-7; maybe TRBD1 (7 bases). CDR1 and CDR2 from the germline V gene are ENHRY and SYGVKD. The CDR3 is 14 residues long. Trimming removed 3 bases at V and 3 bases at J, with 12 bases between. The CDR3, as DNA: TGTGCCATCAGTGATAGACAGGGAGGCTACGAGCAGTACTTC. Residues: CAISDRQGGYEQYF.

This sequence joins TRBV7-9 and TRBJ2-1; possibly TRBD1 or TRBD2 for D (6 bases each). Germline values: CDR1 SEHNR, CDR2 FQNEAQ (reference sequence). Trimming removed 5 bases from V and 7 bases from J, with 15 bases in between. The CDR3 runs to 14 residues. The CDR3 coding sequence is TGTGCCAGCAGCCCCCTCGGGGGCGAGAATGAGCAGTTCTTC. Encoded protein: CASSPLGGENEQFF.

The chain is built from TRBV12-3 or TRBV12-4 and TRBJ1-2; TRBD1 is a possible D gene (6 bases). The CDR3 contains 16 residues. V was trimmed by 4 bases and J by 9 bases, leaving 24 bases between them. The CDR3 is CASSYGAWTAKRSYTF. The DNA for the CDR3 is TGTGCCAGCAGTTACGGAGCCTGGACAGCAAAAAGAAGCTACACCTTC.

The J gene is TRBJ2-3, the V gene TRBV7-2, with D maybe TRBD1 (6 bases). This CDR3 region has 15 residues. CDR1 and CDR2 from the germline V gene are SGHTA and FQGNSA. V was trimmed by 3 bases and J by 5 bases, leaving 15 bases between them. The CDR3: CASSFGTSRVDTQYF. The CDR3 region has the DNA TGTGCCAGCAGCTTCGGGACAAGTAGGGTAGATACGCAGTATTTT.

The rearrangement links TRBV6-2 or TRBV6-3 to TRBJ2-3, with D possibly matching TRBD2 (5 bases). The CDR3 extends over 16 amino acids. Between the trimmed V and J ends, which lost 4 bases and 2 bases, there was a span of 16 bases. Germline values: CDR1 MNHEY, CDR2 SVGEGT. In nucleotides, the CDR3 is TGTGCCAGCAGTTCCCTGGACTGGCCCTACACAGATACGCAGTATTTT. Translating gives CASSSLDWPYTDTQYF.

The rearrangement links TRBV29-1 to TRBJ2-1; TRBD2 might be the D (6 bases). The length of the CDR3 is 15 residues. Between the trimmed V and J ends, which lost 0 bases and 1 base, there was a span of 10 bases. Per germline, CDR1 SQVTM and CDR2 ANQGSEA. The CDR3 DNA follows: TGCAGCGTTGAAGAGCGGGGACGGTCCTACAATGAGCAGTTCTTC. Protein: CSVEERGRSYNEQFF.

The V and J genes are TRBV5-1 and TRBJ1-4; a possible D gene is TRBD1 (6 bases). In germline, CDR1 is SGHRS, CDR2 YFSETQ. The CDR3 covers 14 residues. The V end lost 2 bases, the J end lost 3 bases, and 8 bases lay between the germline ends. The DNA for the CDR3 is TGCGCCAGCAGCTTCAGGGGTTCTAATGAAAAACTGTTTTTT. It encodes CASSFRGSNEKLFF.

This clonotype came up a few times. The chain couples TRBV4-2 to TRBJ2-3, with D possibly matching TRBD1 (6 bases). The germline V gene has CDR1 LGHNA and CDR2 YNFKEQ. The germline V and J ends were trimmed by 0 bases and 3 bases, with 13 bases remaining between them. The CDR3 spans 16 residues. In nucleotides, the CDR3 is TGTGCCAGCAGCCAAGAGGGGGCCGGGCTGACAGATACGCAGTATTTT. Translating it yields CASSQEGAGLTDTQYF.

This clonotype was counted only a few times. The V gene is TRBV20-1, the J gene TRBJ2-7, with D tentatively TRBD1 (6 bases). The CDR3 has 13 amino acids. CDR1 is DFQATT and CDR2 is SNEGSKA in the germline V gene (reference sequence). V lost 7 bases and J 4 bases, leaving 17 bases between the germline ends. Here the CDR3 reads CSGRGRGAYEQYV. The CDR3 coding sequence is TGCAGTGGCAGGGGTCGGGGCGCGTACGAGCAGTACGTC.

This clonotype was seen ten or more times. The rearrangement links TRBV6-6 to TRBJ2-7, with TRBD2 as a possible D gene (5 bases). The CDR3 consists of 12 residues. The germline gives CDR1 MNHNY, CDR2 SVGAGI (reference sequence). V dropped 10 bases and J dropped 3 bases, with 13 bases sitting between them. CDR3 sequence: CATFAGLYEQYF. DNA for the CDR3: TGTGCCACCTTCGCGGGCCTCTACGAGCAGTACTTC.

In the case of this clonotype: It may be a read error: a sequence one base away is much more abundant. The genes are TRBV29-1 and TRBJ2-1, with a possible D match to TRBD2 (6 bases). The CDR3 length is 15 residues. Germline V lookup: CDR1 SQVTM, CDR2 ANQGSEA. Here the CDR3 reads CSVEGSPETYNDQFF. The DNA of the CDR3 is TGCAGCGTGGAGGGCAGCCCGGAAACCTACAATGATCAGTTCTTC.

This clonotype came up a few times. V and J are TRBV7-9 and TRBJ2-2; TRBD1 is a possible D gene (6 bases). The germline V and J ends were trimmed by 4 bases and 6 bases, with 12 bases remaining between them. Per germline, CDR1 SEHNR and CDR2 FQNEAQ (reference sequence). This CDR3 spans 14 amino acids. The CDR3 protein is CASSYGTPPGELFF. The CDR3, as DNA: TGTGCCAGCAGCTACGGGACACCCCCCGGGGAGCTGTTTTTT.

This clonotype has more than one count but fewer than ten. In nucleotides, the CDR3 is TGTGCCAGCAGCTTAACCCCCACAGATACGCAGTATTTT. As protein: CASSLTPTDTQYF. The chain joins TRBV7-3 to TRBJ2-3; D ambiguous. In germline, CDR1 is SGHTA, CDR2 FQGTGA. This CDR3 is built from 13 residues. Between the trimmed V and J ends, which lost 0 bases and 2 bases, there was a span of 3 bases.

Ten or more counts support this clonotype. The chain links TRBV30 to TRBJ1-3; D is unresolved. CDR1 and CDR2 (germline): GTSNPN, SVGIG (reference sequence). The CDR3 is 12 residues long. Trimming removed 1 base from V and 4 bases from J, with 5 bases in between. CDR3 nucleotide sequence: TGTGCCTGGAGTGAAACGGGAAACACCATATATTTT. Amino acids: CAWSETGNTIYF.

This clonotype has only a few counts. The CDR3 is CASSLGLYYEQYV. CDR3 in DNA: TGTGCCAGCAGCCTGGGGCTGTACTACGAGCAGTACGTC. This chain uses TRBV6-2 or TRBV6-3 with TRBJ2-7, with D perhaps TRBD1 (5 bases). This CDR3 contains 13 residues. Germline V gene lookup returns CDR1 MNHEY and CDR2 SVGEGT. Trimming stripped 6 bases from V and 3 bases from J, with 12 bases between.

This chain joins TRBV7-9 and TRBJ1-1; 9 bases fit TRBD1. V gave up 4 bases and J gave up 4 bases; unmatched junction bases: 7. The CDR3 is made up of 15 amino acids. Germline values: CDR1 SEHNR, CDR2 FQNEAQ (reference sequence). CDR3 amino acids: CASSSGQGRFTEAFF. The CDR3 bases are TGTGCCAGCAGCTCGGGACAGGGTCGCTTCACTGAAGCTTTCTTT.

In its sample, this clonotype was seen a few times. The chain combines TRBV7-2 with TRBJ1-2; D ambiguous. Germline values: CDR1 SGHTA, CDR2 FQGNSA. This CDR3 has 18 amino acids. The V and J ends lost 4 bases and 7 bases respectively, with 28 bases between them. The DNA of the CDR3 is TGTGCCAGCAGCTCTTACTGGAGGTACCATCACCGGGCGGGTGGCTACACCTTC. Residues: CASSSYWRYHHRAGGYTF.

The rearrangement links TRBV28 to TRBJ1-5; a possible D gene is TRBD1 (5 bases). CDR3 length: 19 amino acids. The V end lost 2 bases, the J end lost 1 base, and 21 bases lay between the germline ends. The germline gives CDR1 MDHEN, CDR2 SYDVKM. CDR3 sequence (DNA): TGTGCCAGCAGTTTAGTAGGGACGGCATACCCAGGGAGCAATCAGCCCCAGCATTTT. It translates to CASSLVGTAYPGSNQPQHF.

This clonotype has more than one count but fewer than ten. The V call is TRBV11-2, the J call TRBJ2-2, with 11 positions matching TRBD2. Germline V gene lookup returns CDR1 SGHAT and CDR2 FQNNGV. Losses at the gene ends were 1 base for V and 7 bases for J; bases not matched to a gene: 5. The CDR3 runs 16 residues. The chain's CDR3 is CASSLVSGGAHGELFF. In DNA, the CDR3 is TGTGCCAGCAGCTTAGTTAGCGGGGGGGCTCACGGGGAGCTGTTTTTT.

A few counts support this clonotype. V is TRBV4-1 and J is TRBJ2-3; 9 bases agree with TRBD2. J gave up 2 bases and V 1 base, and 10 bases lay outside the gene matches. Germline CDR1 and CDR2: MGHRA and YSYEKL. The CDR3 length is 18 residues. The CDR3 is CASSQANWLAGFTDTQYF. The CDR3 nucleotides are TGCGCCAGCAGCCAAGCTAACTGGCTAGCGGGGTTCACAGATACGCAGTATTTT.

V is TRBV6-5 and J is TRBJ2-2, with a tentative D call TRBD1 (6 bases). Germline assignment: CDR1 MNHEY and CDR2 SVGAGI. Trimming took off 7 bases at V and 5 bases at J, with 11 bases between the two ends. The CDR3 contains 13 residues. CDR3 bases: TGTGCCAGCACAACTAGGGGGACCGGGGAGCTGTTTTTT. This gives the protein CASTTRGTGELFF.

CDR3 in DNA: TGTGCCAGCAGCATAGACAGGGCTGGGAGCAACACTGAAGCTTTCTTT. This translates into CASSIDRAGSNTEAFF. The chain is built from TRBV21-1 and TRBJ1-1; TRBD1 reflects the table's D call only, with no check against the DNA. TRBV21-1 is an annotated pseudogene. The CDR3 runs to 16 residues.

CDR3 in DNA: TGCAGCGTTGTGGGGGGGGTTGGGCCACGCAATGAGCAGTTCTTC. It translates to CSVVGGVGPRNEQFF. The genes are TRBV29-1 and TRBJ2-1; 7 bases map to TRBD2. Germline V lookup: CDR1 SQVTM, CDR2 ANQGSEA. With 4 bases clipped from V and 6 bases from J, the junction kept 12 bases outside the gene matches. The length of the CDR3 is 15 residues.

The chain uses TRBV4-2 and TRBJ2-7, with 8 bases identical to TRBD2. Germline V gene sequence: CDR1 LGHNA, CDR2 YNFKEQ. The CDR3 contains 15 residues. Trimming cost V 5 bases and J 2 bases; bases outside gene matches: 8. The chain's CDR3 is CASSNPGTRAYEQYF. CDR3 bases: TGTGCCAGCAGCAACCCCGGGACTAGGGCCTACGAGCAGTACTTC.